These 32 T cell receptor beta chains were sequenced from one sample in a study of monozygotic twins with cystic fibrosis. Sequencing used immunoSEQ multiplex PCR; TCRdb keeps in-frame clones, though not all of them. The table lists some 33,000 clones, under 95% of them singletons, with approximately 0.19% in the top ten. The specimen was blood. The receptor source for this set is a boy younger than 10 with cystic fibrosis.

The gene calls are TRBV5-6 and TRBJ2-3, with D perhaps matching TRBD2 (5 bases). The CDR3 contains 14 residues. Germline CDR1 SGHDT, CDR2 YYEEEE. Between the trimmed V and J ends, which lost 4 bases and 4 bases, there was a span of 13 bases. The CDR3 DNA sequence: TGTGCCAGCAGCAAAGGAGGAAGCGCAGATACGCAGTATTTT. This encodes CASSKGGSADTQYF.

A note on this clone: One end of the junction does not line up with germline, which may come from a read error. The chain links TRBV6-1 to TRBJ2-4, with 7 bases lining up with TRBD1. This CDR3 has 19 amino acids. Per germline, CDR1 MNHNS and CDR2 SASEGT. This CDR3 is CASSEGRWTGRGGKNIQYF. CDR3 nucleotides: TGTGCCAGCAGCGAAGGAAGATGGACAGGCCGAGGGGGCAAAAACATTCAGTACTTC.

The chain couples TRBV27 to TRBJ1-1; no definite D call. Looked up from germline, CDR1 is MNHEY and CDR2 is SMNVEV (reference sequence). The V end was cut by 2 bases, the J end by 4 bases, with 11 bases between. This CDR3 spans 14 amino acids. The CDR3 region is CASSLRGLGTEAFF. The DNA for the CDR3 is TGTGCCAGCAGTTTACGGGGTCTCGGCACTGAAGCTTTCTTT.

The V and J genes are TRBV6-1 and TRBJ1-1; 8 bases map to TRBD1. The CDR3 loop spans 14 amino acids. V dropped 8 bases and J dropped 4; count of bases not matched to a gene: 9. CDR1 and CDR2 (germline): MNHNS, SASEGT. The CDR3 spells CASGQRQGPTEAFF. The CDR3 DNA reads as TGTGCCAGCGGTCAACGACAGGGGCCCACTGAAGCTTTCTTT.

CDR3 loop: CATSHTRLAGGRYTQYF. The CDR3 region has the DNA TGTGCCACCAGCCATACACGCCTAGCGGGGGGTCGTTATACGCAGTATTTT. V and J are TRBV15 and TRBJ2-3; 11 positions agree with TRBD2. J lost 7 bases, V lost 5 bases, and 14 bases had no gene match. The CDR3 has 17 amino acids. The germline CDR1 and CDR2 sequences are LNHNV and YYDKDF (reference sequence).

The chain has TRBV4-1 and TRBJ1-2; no clear D gene. Deletions cut 1 base from V and 4 bases from J, with 16 bases between. From germline, CDR1 is MGHRA and CDR2 YSYEKL. The length of the CDR3 is 16 residues. CDR3 loop: CASSQASRPGGYGYTF. CDR3 sequence (DNA): TGCGCCAGCAGCCAAGCGAGCCGGCCCGGTGGCTATGGCTACACCTTC.

J is TRBJ2-7 and V is TRBV7-3, with D possibly called TRBD1 or TRBD2 (5 bases each). The germline V and J ends were trimmed by 2 bases and 0 bases, with 11 bases remaining between them. This CDR3 region has 15 residues. CDR1 and CDR2 (germline): SGHTA, FQGTGA. The CDR3 DNA reads TGTGCCAGCAGCTTACAGTCGGGGCTCTCCTACGAGCAGTACTTC. Translation gives CASSLQSGLSYEQYF.

The chain carries TRBV11-3 and TRBJ2-5; D uncertain. V was cut by 1 base and J by 5 bases, with 5 bases left in between. The CDR3 totals 12 residues. Germline V lookup: CDR1 SGHNT, CDR2 YENEEA. The CDR3 here is CASSLAYETQYF. The CDR3 DNA follows: TGTGCCAGCAGCTTAGCTTACGAGACCCAGTACTTC.

The V call is TRBV15, the J call TRBJ2-4; D possibly corresponds to TRBD1 (6 bases). The V and J ends lost 3 bases and 9 bases respectively, with 18 bases between them. The CDR3 loop spans 15 amino acids. The germline V gene has CDR1 LNHNV and CDR2 YYDKDF (reference sequence). This chain's CDR3 is CATSRASRDIVIQYF. The DNA for the CDR3 is TGTGCCACCAGCAGGGCGAGCCGGGACATCGTCATTCAGTACTTC.

The chain has TRBV6-6 and TRBJ2-3, with 8 bases that match TRBD2. The CDR3 extends over 16 amino acids. With V trimmed by 4 bases and J by 0 bases, 6 bases remained unmatched. Germline values: CDR1 MNHNY, CDR2 SVGAGI (reference sequence). CDR3 bases: TGTGCCAGCAGTTCCTGGACTAGCTCTAGCACAGATACGCAGTATTTT. Protein product: CASSSWTSSSTDTQYF.

This clone came up a few times. The chain combines TRBV6-5 with TRBJ2-7; D is possibly TRBD1 (6 bases). The V and J ends lost 2 bases and 0 bases respectively, with 14 bases between them. Germline CDR1 MNHEY, CDR2 SVGAGI. The CDR3 is made up of 16 amino acids. CDR3 in DNA: TGTGCCAGCAGTTACGGGTGGGGGCCTACCTCCTACGAGCAGTACTTC. Translating it yields CASSYGWGPTSYEQYF.

V is TRBV7-2 and J is TRBJ2-7, with 11 nucleotides matching TRBD2. V trimming: 0 bases; J trimming: 3 bases; junction bases outside the gene matches: 4. CDR3 size: 16 residues. CDR1 and CDR2 (germline): SGHTA, FQGNSA. The CDR3 bases are TGTGCCAGCAGCTTAGCCCCGGGACTAGCGGTCTACGAGCAGTACTTC. This codes for CASSLAPGLAVYEQYF.

The chain has TRBV4-1 and TRBJ2-5; the D gene is possibly TRBD2 (6 bases). The CDR3 has 14 amino acids. From germline, CDR1 is MGHRA and CDR2 YSYEKL. Trimming took 3 bases from V and 0 from J, leaving 8 bases between them. The CDR3 nucleotides are TGCGCCAGCAGCCAGACGGGGGACCAAGAGACCCAGTACTTC. It translates to CASSQTGDQETQYF.

V is TRBV11-2 and J is TRBJ2-7; D remains unclear. The CDR3 consists of 15 residues. Looked up from germline, CDR1 is SGHAT and CDR2 is FQNNGV. The V gene lost 0 bases and the J gene lost 2 bases, with 11 bases spanning the gap. The CDR3 sequence: CASSLDLGTTYEQYF. DNA for the CDR3: TGTGCCAGCAGCTTAGATCTAGGCACCACCTACGAGCAGTACTTC.

The V call is TRBV27, the J call TRBJ2-7; 7 bases align to TRBD1. Trimming cost V 3 bases and J 6 bases; bases outside gene matches: 5. The CDR3 extends over 13 amino acids. The germline gives CDR1 MNHEY, CDR2 SMNVEV (reference sequence). The CDR3 region is CASSFDRESEQYF. The CDR3 bases are TGTGCCAGCAGTTTTGACAGGGAGAGCGAGCAGTACTTC.

This chain connects TRBV7-2 to TRBJ1-1; TRBD1 might be the D (5 bases). V lost 3 bases and J 3 bases, leaving 11 bases between the germline ends. The germline CDR1 and CDR2 sequences are SGHTA and FQGNSA. The CDR3 consists of 14 residues. CDR3 nucleotide sequence: TGTGCCAGCAGCTTTCAGGGTTCGGACACTGAAGCTTTCTTT. Its translation: CASSFQGSDTEAFF.

The chain recombines TRBV6-1 with TRBJ2-3, with D possibly TRBD2 on 6 matching bases. This CDR3 comprises 16 residues. Trimming removed 4 bases at V and 1 base at J, with 15 bases between. Germline CDR1 is MNHNS and CDR2 is SASEGT. The CDR3 bases are TGTGCCAGCAGTGCGGGACTCCTAGTTCGCACAGATACGCAGTATTTT. Its translation: CASSAGLLVRTDTQYF.

The chain carries TRBV29-1 and TRBJ2-1, with a weak D call TRBD2 (5 bases). Deletions cut 8 bases from V and 6 bases from J, with 11 bases between. Germline CDR1 SQVTM, CDR2 ANQGSEA. The CDR3 runs 11 residues. The CDR3 DNA follows: TGCAGCTCTGACGAGGGCAATGAGCAGTTCTTC. Encoded protein: CSSDEGNEQFF.

This chain connects TRBV11-3 to TRBJ2-7, with D unclear. The germline V gene has CDR1 SGHNT and CDR2 YENEEA. The CDR3 contains 13 residues. V shed 1 base and J shed 0 bases, with 4 bases lying between them. Here the CDR3 reads CASSLGGSYEQYF. CDR3 DNA sequence: TGTGCCAGCAGCTTAGGGGGCTCCTACGAGCAGTACTTC.

The chain couples TRBV5-1 to TRBJ1-4; 7 nucleotides align to TRBD1. Germline CDR1 SGHRS, CDR2 YFSETQ. The length of the CDR3 is 13 residues. V trimming: 3 bases; J trimming: 8 bases; junction bases outside the gene matches: 4. The CDR3 nucleotides are TGCGCCAGCAGCTGGGGGACAGAAGAAAAACTGTTTTTT. It codes for CASSWGTEEKLFF. Looking up the rest from reference TRBV5-1 and TRBJ1-4 gives the full variable domain: KAGVTQTPRYLIKTRGQQVTLSCSPISGHRSVSWYQQTPGQGLQFLFEYFSETQRNKGNFPGRFSGRQFSNSRSEMNVSTLELGDSALYLCASSWGTEEKLFFGSGTQLSVL.

The V gene is TRBV5-1, the J gene TRBJ1-1; D may be TRBD1 (6 bases). V shed 3 bases and J shed 3 bases, with 9 bases lying between them. In germline, CDR1 is SGHRS, CDR2 YFSETQ. This CDR3 comprises 13 residues. CDR3 nucleotide sequence: TGCGCCAGCAGCTCGGACAGCTACACTGAAGCTTTCTTT. Its protein is CASSSDSYTEAFF.

The CDR3 DNA follows: TGTGCCGTGTGGGGGTCCCCTGAAGCTTTCTTT. It translates to CAVWGSPEAFF. The chain links TRBV19 to TRBJ1-1; possibly TRBD1 for D (5 bases). CDR1 is LNHDA, CDR2 SQIVND, per germline (reference sequence). This CDR3 has 11 amino acids. Deletions cut 11 bases from V and 6 bases from J, with 13 bases between. The whole variable domain, remainder taken from reference TRBV19 and TRBJ1-1, is DGGITQSPKYLFRKEGQNVTLSCEQNLNHDAMYWYRQDPGQGLRLIYYSQIVNDFQKGDIAEGYSVSREKKESFPLTVTSAQKNPTAFYLCAVWGSPEAFFGQGTRLTVV.

This clone was counted a single time. V usage is TRBV19 and J usage is TRBJ2-7, with 10 bases lining up with TRBD1. The CDR3 spans 18 residues. CDR1 and CDR2 (germline): LNHDA, SQIVND (reference sequence). V gave up 0 bases and J gave up 5 bases; unmatched junction bases: 13. The CDR3 is CASSIDPPQDRGLHEQYF. DNA of the CDR3: TGTGCCAGTAGTATAGATCCTCCTCAAGACAGGGGGCTCCACGAGCAGTACTTC.

This clone showed up just a few times. The rearrangement joins TRBV2 to TRBJ2-7, with TRBD1 matching 7 bases. This CDR3 has 15 amino acids. With 3 bases clipped from V and 1 base from J, the junction kept 6 bases outside the gene matches. Per the germline V gene, CDR1 is SNHLY and CDR2 is FYNNEI. The CDR3 spells CASSDSPDRSYEQYF. Here the CDR3 DNA reads TGTGCCAGCAGTGATTCCCCGGACAGGTCCTACGAGCAGTACTTC.

The chain employs TRBV11-3 and TRBJ2-3; D uncertain. Trimming took 5 bases from V and 3 from J, leaving 21 bases between them. The CDR3 runs to 17 residues. Germline V gene lookup returns CDR1 SGHNT and CDR2 YENEEA. CDR3 DNA: TGTGCCAGCAGCACCCGACTGACCCCTCGGCGGACAGATACGCAGTATTTT. It codes for CASSTRLTPRRTDTQYF.

The chain joins TRBV5-6 to TRBJ1-2, with D possibly TRBD1 on 5 matching bases. Germline-derived CDR1 and CDR2 are SGHDT and YYEEEE. This CDR3 has 15 residues. With 0 bases removed from V and 6 bases from J, the gap between germline ends came to 15 bases. Here the CDR3 reads CASSLAVREIHGYTF. The CDR3 coding sequence is TGTGCCAGCAGCTTGGCGGTCAGGGAAATTCATGGCTACACCTTC. Variable domain in full (rest from reference TRBV5-6 and TRBJ1-2): DAGVTQSPTHLIKTRGQQVTLRCSPKSGHDTVSWYQQALGQGPQFIFQYYEEEERQRGNFPDRFSGHQFPNYSSELNVNALLLGDSALYLCASSLAVREIHGYTFGSGTRLTVV.

Here the CDR3 reads CASNRQGSAEAFF. In DNA form, the CDR3 reads TGTGCCAGCAATCGACAGGGGTCTGCTGAAGCTTTCTTT. The chain uses TRBV2 and TRBJ1-1; 8 bases map to TRBD1. The V gene end was trimmed by 7 bases and the J gene end by 6 bases; junction bases not matched to a gene: 7. This CDR3 has 13 amino acids. Per germline, CDR1 SNHLY and CDR2 FYNNEI.

The gene calls are TRBV6-6 and TRBJ2-4; D unresolved. Germline assignment: CDR1 MNHNY and CDR2 SVGAGI (reference sequence). The CDR3 has 13 residues. The V gene lost 8 bases and the J gene lost 0 bases, with 8 bases spanning the gap. CDR3 in amino acids: CASELVAKNIQYF. The CDR3 coding sequence is TGTGCCAGCGAGTTAGTAGCCAAAAACATTCAGTACTTC.

The rearrangement links TRBV7-8 to TRBJ2-7; TRBD1 matches 9 bases. The V gene end was trimmed by 5 bases and the J gene end by 0 bases; junction bases not matched to a gene: 5. This CDR3 contains 15 residues. Looked up from germline, CDR1 is SGHVS and CDR2 is FQNEAQ. The CDR3 nucleotides read TGTGCCAGCAGCGGGGGGACAGGGAGCTCCTACGAGCAGTACTTC. This codes for CASSGGTGSSYEQYF.

The chain uses TRBV7-9 and TRBJ1-4; D gene unclear. The CDR3 is 14 residues long. Germline values: CDR1 SEHNR, CDR2 FQNEAQ (reference sequence). The V end lost 0 bases, the J end lost 4 bases, and 6 bases lay between the germline ends. The CDR3 is CASSLAGFNEKLFF. The DNA for the CDR3 is TGTGCCAGCAGCTTAGCGGGGTTTAATGAAAAACTGTTTTTT.

The chain links TRBV5-1 to TRBJ1-4; weak D call: TRBD1 (5 bases). The CDR3 runs to 15 residues. CDR1 and CDR2 from the germline V gene are SGHRS and YFSETQ. The V end lost 4 bases, the J end lost 0 bases, and 10 bases lay between the germline ends. The CDR3 DNA reads TGCGCCAGCAGCATTACAGGTGCAACTAATGAAAAACTGTTTTTT. It is translated as CASSITGATNEKLFF.

J is TRBJ2-3 and V is TRBV6-1; TRBD1 matches at 8 bases. CDR1 and CDR2 from the germline V gene are MNHNS and SASEGT. This CDR3 region has 16 residues. J was trimmed by 2 bases and V by 2 bases; bases with no gene match: 6. The CDR3 sequence: CASSERGQETTDTQYF. CDR3 in DNA: TGTGCCAGCAGTGAAAGGGGACAGGAGACCACAGATACGCAGTATTTT.